The rows below give T cell receptor beta chains drawn from one sample of a study of T cells in Graves' hyperthyroidism and ophthalmopathy. Each CDR3 protein gets one entry after TCRdb re-called the multiplex PCR reads with MiXCR. The table includes under 800,000 distinct CDR3 sequences, 12% to 15% detected once. The sequencing input was blood. These receptors came from a young woman with Graves' hyperthyroidism. Each CDR3 is given with its conserved first and last residue. D genes are given only for firm matches. Rows give clone size only sometimes, using once, few, many, or a class for an expanded clone.

d_gene | j_gene | abundance | v_gene | CDR3aa | CDR3nt
TRBD2 | TRBJ2-7 | once | TRBV12-3/TRBV12-4 | CASSTRGGSGLAGGPNEQYF | TGTGCCAGCAGTACCCGGGGAGGTTCGGGGCTAGCGGGAGGGCCCAACGAGCAGTACTTC
TRBD2 | TRBJ2-7 | - | TRBV18 | CASKKREVAYEQYF | TGTGCCAGCAAAAAGCGGGAGGTTGCCTACGAGCAGTACTTC
- | TRBJ2-3 | - | TRBV9 | CASSVAGRSTDTQYF | TGTGCCAGCAGCGTAGCCGGTCGTAGCACAGATACGCAGTATTTT
- | TRBJ1-1 | many | TRBV27 | CASRASGGNTEAFF | TGTGCCAGCAGGGCCTCGGGGGGGAACACTGAAGCTTTCTTT
- | TRBJ1-4 | few | TRBV4-3 | CASSQEGGFEKLFF | TGCGCCAGCAGCCAAGAAGGCGGGTTTGAAAAACTGTTTTTT
- | TRBJ2-7 | few | TRBV5-1 | CASSLEPGVAEQYF | TGCGCCAGCAGCTTGGAGCCGGGCGTCGCCGAGCAGTACTTC
TRBD1 | TRBJ1-3 | few | TRBV9 | CASKGTGGNTIYF | TGTGCCAGCAAAGGGACAGGGGGAAACACCATATATTTT
TRBD2 | TRBJ2-1 | many | TRBV3-1 | CASSQEDIAGSNEQFF | TGTGCCAGCAGCCAAGAAGACATAGCGGGGAGCAATGAGCAGTTCTTC
- | TRBJ2-7 | few | TRBV6-1 | CASNDGDEQYF | TGTGCCAGCAATGACGGAGACGAGCAGTACTTC
TRBD2 | TRBJ2-1 | - | TRBV11-2 | CASIHRTSGRANEQFF | TGTGCCAGCATCCATCGGACTAGCGGGAGGGCCAATGAGCAGTTCTTC
TRBD2 | TRBJ2-1 | - | TRBV4-1 | CASSQDVLAEDNEQFF | TGCGCCAGCAGCCAAGATGTACTAGCGGAAGACAATGAGCAGTTCTTC
- | TRBJ1-1 | few | TRBV19 | CASSIRQRNTEAFF | TGTGCCAGTAGTATAAGACAGAGAAACACTGAAGCTTTCTTT
- | TRBJ1-2 | few | TRBV19 | CASSGNRAHGNYGYTF | TGTGCCAGTAGTGGGAACAGGGCGCACGGGAACTATGGCTACACCTTC
- | TRBJ1-2 | - | TRBV12-3/TRBV12-4 | CASSLGGGVRGYTF | TGTGCCAGCAGTTTAGGCGGGGGGGTTCGTGGCTACACCTTC
TRBD2 | TRBJ2-7 | few | TRBV19 | CASSTLRASGSYEQYF | TGTGCCAGTAGTACCCTCCGGGCTAGCGGCTCCTACGAGCAGTACTTC
TRBD1 | TRBJ1-1 | few | TRBV20-1 | CSAREFRTGGTEAFF | TGCAGTGCTAGAGAATTTAGGACAGGGGGGACTGAAGCTTTCTTT
TRBD1 | TRBJ1-1 | - | TRBV24-1 | CATSDPDRGATEAFF | TGTGCCACCAGTGATCCTGACAGGGGTGCCACTGAAGCTTTCTTT
- | TRBJ2-3 | few | TRBV7-9 | CASSLGSVVQDTQYF | TGTGCCAGCAGCTTAGGGTCAGTGGTGCAGGATACGCAGTATTTT
- | TRBJ2-7 | many | TRBV15 | CATSREERTSYEQYF | TGTGCCACCAGCAGAGAGGAGAGGACCTCCTACGAGCAGTACTTC
TRBD1 | TRBJ2-7 | many | TRBV29-1 | CSVRQGAYEQYF | TGCAGCGTGCGACAGGGGGCCTACGAGCAGTACTTC
- | TRBJ2-5 | few | TRBV28 | CASSLLSSRGETQYF | TGTGCCAGCAGTTTGCTGAGCTCCCGTGGGGAGACCCAGTACTTC
- | TRBJ1-1 | - | TRBV28 | CASSTRNRHVTEAFF | TGTGCCAGCAGTACCCGAAACAGGCACGTAACTGAAGCTTTCTTT